This passage covers 4 T cell receptor beta chains from one sample sequenced in a study of OX40 agonist ivuxolimab in advanced cancers. Some clones are missing from TCRdb's copy, which holds only in-frame ones; the method was immunoSEQ multiplex PCR. The sample records some 52,000 clones, over 80% being singletons. This sample comprised CD4+ or CD8+ T cells sorted from blood, obtained in a trial of the OX40 agonist ivuxolimab. These receptors were obtained from an adult with an advanced solid tumor such as melanoma, head and neck, liver or kidney cancer.

This clone was seen a single time. This chain joins TRBV19 and TRBJ2-1; 7 nucleotides align to TRBD1. Germline loops: CDR1 LNHDA, CDR2 SQIVND (reference sequence). The CDR3 loop spans 14 amino acids. The V segment lost 6 bases and the J segment 4 bases; nucleotides outside the gene matches: 6. The CDR3 loop reads CASSRQGHYNEQFF. The CDR3 nucleotides are TGTGCCAGTAGCAGACAGGGCCATTACAATGAGCAGTTCTTC.

The gene calls are TRBV6-5 and TRBJ2-7; a possible D gene is TRBD2 (6 bases). This CDR3 is 16 amino acids long. Trimming took off 0 bases at V and 0 bases at J, with 12 bases between the two ends. Per germline, CDR1 MNHEY and CDR2 SVGAGI. The CDR3 spells CASSYSSGETSYEQYF. The CDR3 nucleotides are TGTGCCAGCAGTTACTCGTCGGGGGAAACCTCCTACGAGCAGTACTTC.

The chain links TRBV30 to TRBJ1-1; D remains unclear. Germline CDR1 and CDR2: GTSNPN and SVGIG (reference sequence). Trimming took 5 bases from V and 0 from J, leaving 10 bases between them. The CDR3 runs to 13 residues. This CDR3 is CAWAQSMNTEAFF. The CDR3 DNA is TGTGCCTGGGCTCAGTCCATGAACACTGAAGCTTTCTTT. The full variable domain, with the rest looked up from reference TRBV30 and TRBJ1-1, is SQTIHQWPATLVQPVGSPLSLECTVEGTSNPNLYWYRQAAGRGLQLLFYSVGIGQISSEVPQNLSASRPQDRQFILSSKKLLLSDSGFYLCAWAQSMNTEAFFGQGTRLTVV.

V gene TRBV7-9 combines with J gene TRBJ2-1, with D tentatively TRBD2 (5 bases). Trimming took 5 bases from V and 12 from J, leaving 23 bases between them. The CDR3 extends over 15 amino acids. CDR1 is SEHNR and CDR2 is FQNEAQ in the germline V gene (reference sequence). CDR3 region: CASSTRELPLMRQFF. The CDR3 coding sequence is TGTGCCAGCAGCACTCGGGAACTTCCCCTAATGCGGCAGTTCTTC.